Listed below are T cell receptor beta chains from one sample, sequenced in a study of T-cell memory formation after mild COVID-19. TCRdb independently ran MiXCR on the 5' RACE reads; one entry per CDR3 protein. The repertoire consists of about 57,000 distinct CDR3 sequences, with 12% occurring once and the leading ten covering around 23%. Sequencing used PBMCs or a T cell subset sorted from them (not recorded which). These receptors all come from a man younger than 35 who had mild COVID-19 (a few samples of this study predate the infection). Cell type and time point are not known. Both conserved end residues are trimmed from each CDR3.

V gene,CDR3 protein
TRBV11-2,ASSLNWDSQF
TRBV7-6,ASSLDPETQY
TRBV20-1,SARADAGGHNEQF
TRBV12-3/TRBV12-4,ASSSQGRESNQPQH
TRBV5-1,ASSERTSEETQY
TRBV19,ASSGTGLSGANVLT
TRBV9,ASSETGMYEQY
TRBV6-2/TRBV6-3,ASSWTGSSSPLH
TRBV12-3/TRBV12-4,ASSLGTEQETQY
TRBV5-1,ASSLLGVGNQPQH
TRBV18,ASSPPGRSGNTIY
TRBV29-1,SVEVWGKGATDTQY
TRBV20-1,SARITVQEKLF
TRBV20-1,SASRGQALSNQPQH
TRBV6-6,ASSYRSQASRAF
TRBV7-2,ASSPGAIGGAGETQY
TRBV6-2/TRBV6-3,ASRVGQARETQY
TRBV6-6,ASSYLGQAYGYT
TRBV30,AWSAVPDLFTGELF
TRBV6-1,ASSEVSGFST
TRBV7-6,ASSSWGNEQF
TRBV4-1,ASSQERSVLNNEQF
TRBV27,ASSQTQWSEQY
TRBV5-1,ASRLLADQFTDTQY